The TCR beta chain described here comes from a study of blood T cell repertoires in COVID-19 (dated by TCRdb to 2020 to 2021). Broadly, across the study: Samples from collaborators originated in the United States, Italy and Spain and spanned both the acute and convalescent phases of COVID-19. The prospective study material was composed of cDNA or gDNA derived from T cells, B-cell-depleted T cells, or PBMCs. Deeply sampled blood TCRbeta repertoires from subjects exposed to, actively infected with, or recovered from COVID-19 were included in the dataset. The repertoires were released in a freely available public database intended as a resource for research on the immune response to SARS-CoV-2. Samples were obtained from the ongoing ImmuneRACE study (first 160 participants) and from 1,000 to 1,500 subjects provided by 6 global collaborators. A de-identified subject ID, COVID-19 status, age in years and sex were almost always included in the sample metadata. Where available, HLA class I and class II types were obtained from metadata supplied by the sample provider rather than from assay-based typing.

TCRbeta CDR3 regions were amplified from genomic DNA by means of the immunoSEQ Assay, a bias-controlled multiplex PCR. In the authors' own workflow: Within the assay, amplification of reference gene primers was used to estimate how many nucleated cells each sample contained. To quantify the absolute abundance of each unique TCRbeta CDR3 rearrangement, sequence reads were collapsed and filtered. For each sample, productive Simpson clonality was calculated as the square root of Simpson's diversity index over productive rearrangements. In TCRdb, the immuneACCESS table is reduced to in-frame sequences with V and J assigned. These tables do not hold every clone; where another copy was compared, an unresolved V gene accounts for under half, and the others remain unexplained. The DNA gave D and trimming, while V, J and clone size come from that table. This sample is represented by 410,000 or so clones; around 89% of them were singletons. Around 1.5% of the sample is taken by the ten largest.

Trimming accounts for 4 bases at V and 6 bases at J, while the number of junction bases matched to no gene is 5. The CDR3 starts with the cysteine, ends with the phenylalanine, and has 15 residues. Just the 45-base CDR3 DNA is kept, in frame starting at base 1. The germline V gene specifies SGHTS as CDR1 and YDEGEE as CDR2. Results and caveats for the whole study, not just this receptor: The quantity of clinical and demographic metadata differed by source and by participant and was supplied without curation.

Points on this clone: It has no known antigen specificity. Base qualities are not recorded, but no much larger clone differs from it by a single base.

In Seattle, one collaborating source enrolled patients while the infection was active and tracked those patients longitudinally over the course of disease. The collaborating institutions used their own protocols to collect whole blood in K2EDTA tubes. Collaborator samples were shipped for TCRbeta analysis as frozen whole blood, isolated PBMCs, or DNA extracted from either sample type. Recombination linked TRBV5-8 to TRBJ1-5, and 12 junction bases match TRBD1. This sequence originates from a woman aged 40 to 55 with COVID-19, enrolled during active disease. What was sequenced was peripheral blood. The nucleotides read TGTGCCAGCAGCGAGGGACAGGGGGCTGCTCAGCCCCAGCATTTT. Translated, this is CASSEGQGAAQPQHF.